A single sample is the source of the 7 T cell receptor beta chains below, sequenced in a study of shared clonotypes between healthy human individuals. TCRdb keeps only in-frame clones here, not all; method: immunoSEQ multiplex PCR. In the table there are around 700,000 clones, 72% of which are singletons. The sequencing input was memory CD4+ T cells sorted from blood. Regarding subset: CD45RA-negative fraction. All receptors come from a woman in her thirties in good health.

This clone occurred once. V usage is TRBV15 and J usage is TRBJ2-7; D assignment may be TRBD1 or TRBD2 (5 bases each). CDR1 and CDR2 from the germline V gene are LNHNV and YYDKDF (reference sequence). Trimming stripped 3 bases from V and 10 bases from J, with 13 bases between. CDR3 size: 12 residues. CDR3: CATSSRHGGQYF. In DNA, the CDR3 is TGTGCCACCAGCAGTAGACATGGGGGTCAGTACTTC.

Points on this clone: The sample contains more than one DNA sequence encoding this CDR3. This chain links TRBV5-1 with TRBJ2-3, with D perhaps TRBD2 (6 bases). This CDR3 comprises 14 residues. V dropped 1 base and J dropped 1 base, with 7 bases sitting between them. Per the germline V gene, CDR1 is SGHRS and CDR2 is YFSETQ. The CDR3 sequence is CASSLSSGTDTQYF. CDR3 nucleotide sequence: TGCGCCAGCAGCTTGTCTAGCGGCACAGATACGCAGTATTTT.

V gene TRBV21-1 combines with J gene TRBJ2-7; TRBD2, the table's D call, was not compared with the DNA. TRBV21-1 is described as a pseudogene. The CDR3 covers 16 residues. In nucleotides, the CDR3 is TGTGCCAGCAGCAGTGGGGGACTAGCGGGAGCTTACGAGCAGTACTTC. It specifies CASSSGGLAGAYEQYF.

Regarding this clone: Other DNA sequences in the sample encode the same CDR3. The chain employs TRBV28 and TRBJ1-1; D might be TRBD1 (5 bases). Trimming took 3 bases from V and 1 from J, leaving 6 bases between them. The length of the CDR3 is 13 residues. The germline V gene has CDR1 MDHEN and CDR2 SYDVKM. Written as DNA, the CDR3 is TGTGCCAGCAGTTTCGGACAGAACACTGAAGCTTTCTTT. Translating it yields CASSFGQNTEAFF.

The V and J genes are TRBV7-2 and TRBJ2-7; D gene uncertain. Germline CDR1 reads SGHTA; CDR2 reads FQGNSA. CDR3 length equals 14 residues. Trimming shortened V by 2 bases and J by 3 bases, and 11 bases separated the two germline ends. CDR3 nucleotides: TGTGCCAGCAGCTTATTTGAGAGTGTCTACGAGCAGTACTTC. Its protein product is CASSLFESVYEQYF. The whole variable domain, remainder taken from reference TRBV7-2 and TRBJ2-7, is GAGVSQSPSNKVTEKGKDVELRCDPISGHTALYWYRQSLGQGLEFLIYFQGNSAPDKSGLPSDRFSAERTGGSVSTLTIQRTQQEDSAVYLCASSLFESVYEQYFGPGTRLTVT.

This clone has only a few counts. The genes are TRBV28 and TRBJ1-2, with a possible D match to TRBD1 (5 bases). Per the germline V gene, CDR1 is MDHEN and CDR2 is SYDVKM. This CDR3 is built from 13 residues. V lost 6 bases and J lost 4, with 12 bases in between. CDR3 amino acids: CASRSTARYGYTF. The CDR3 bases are TGTGCCAGCAGATCGACAGCACGCTATGGCTACACCTTC.

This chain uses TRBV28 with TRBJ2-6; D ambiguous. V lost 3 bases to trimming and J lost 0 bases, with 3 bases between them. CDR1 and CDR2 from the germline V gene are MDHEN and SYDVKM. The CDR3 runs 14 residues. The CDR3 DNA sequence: TGTGCCAGCAGTTTCGACTCTGGGGCCAACGTCCTGACTTTC. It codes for CASSFDSGANVLTF.